One and the same sample provided the 14 T cell receptor beta chains below, sequenced in a study of cytomegalovirus exposure and HLA in healthy donors. It was with 60 Vbeta and 13 Jbeta primers that the PCR ran. Here immunoSEQ multiplex PCR was the method, and the copy in TCRdb shows in-frame clones only, minus some. Found here are approximately 290,000 clones, about 80% of them singletons; the top ten hold 0.3% to 0.35%. The sequenced material came from PBMCs. These receptor sequences come from a girl aged 2 to 9 in good health and CMV-seronegative.

The table lists this clone with a count of one. Its ends do not fully match the called genes, so a read error is possible. The J gene is TRBJ2-7, the V gene TRBV7-9; TRBD1 might be the D (6 bases). The CDR3 is made up of 12 amino acids. Germline assignment: CDR1 SEHNR and CDR2 FQNEAQ (reference sequence). CDR3 in amino acids: CSSTGHSYEQYF. In nucleotides, the CDR3 is TGTTCCAGCACGGGACACTCGTACGAGCAGTACTTC.

V is TRBV5-1 and J is TRBJ2-5; 9 bases are shared with TRBD2. V lost 3 bases to trimming and J lost 2 bases; unmatched junction nucleotides: 8. Germline lookup yields CDR1 SGHRS and CDR2 YFSETQ. This CDR3 contains 16 residues. The CDR3 sequence: CASSSRVAGGQETQYF. The DNA of the CDR3 is TGCGCCAGCAGCTCTCGGGTGGCGGGAGGGCAAGAGACCCAGTACTTC.

CDR3 sequence (DNA): TGTGCCAGCAGCCTCAACCCCCAGGGGGCGCGACACGAGCAGTACTTC. It encodes CASSLNPQGARHEQYF. This chain connects TRBV14 to TRBJ2-5; 8 nucleotides align to TRBD1. The end of the DNA fits TRBJ2-7 better, so the J call may be wrong. The germline V gene encodes CDR1 SGHDN and CDR2 FVKESK. The CDR3 consists of 16 residues.

This clone was seen once. The chain uses TRBV14 and TRBJ1-2; no firm D call. Trimming cost V 2 bases and J 2 bases, with 15 bases left between them. Germline CDR1 reads SGHDN; CDR2 reads FVKESK. There are 16 residues in the CDR3. CDR3 bases: TGTGCCAGCAGCCAATGGAGGTTGGGAGGAAACTATGGCTACACCTTC. It translates to CASSQWRLGGNYGYTF.

The J gene is TRBJ2-1, the V gene TRBV7-2, with 9 positions matching TRBD1. The CDR3 has 15 residues. Germline values: CDR1 SGHTA, CDR2 FQGNSA. The ends lost 5 bases at V and 5 bases at J; junction bases unmatched: 7. CDR3 sequence: CASSRGTGFDNEQFF. The DNA of the CDR3 is TGTGCCAGCAGCCGCGGGACAGGGTTTGACAATGAGCAGTTCTTC.

The rearrangement links TRBV6-1 to TRBJ2-7; TRBD2 aligns across 8 bases. The CDR3 loop spans 14 amino acids. CDR1 MNHNS and CDR2 SASEGT come from the germline V gene. After removal of 3 bases from V and 3 bases from J, the junction contained 4 bases not matched to a gene. The CDR3: CASSDTGTSYEQYF. The DNA of the CDR3 is TGTGCCAGCAGTGATACCGGGACTAGCTACGAGCAGTACTTC.

The rearrangement uses TRBV2 and TRBJ2-3; 15 bases map to TRBD2. CDR3 length: 15 residues. V shed 8 bases and J 4 bases; nucleotides not matched to a gene: 4. CDR1 SNHLY and CDR2 FYNNEI come from the germline V gene. The CDR3 DNA reads as TGTGCCAGCGCACGGACTAGCGGGAGGGCAGATACGCAGTATTTT. Translating gives CASARTSGRADTQYF.

The J gene is TRBJ1-1, the V gene TRBV15, with D uncertain. The CDR3 contains 12 residues. V shed 0 bases and J shed 11 bases, with 10 bases lying between them. CDR1 is LNHNV, CDR2 YYDKDF, per germline (reference sequence). The CDR3 loop reads CATSRETNQAFF. The CDR3 nucleotides are TGTGCCACCAGCAGAGAAACCAACCAGGCTTTCTTT.

This clone was detected only a few times. The chain employs TRBV28 and TRBJ1-5; D might be TRBD1 (6 bases). Per germline, CDR1 MDHEN and CDR2 SYDVKM. The CDR3 is 14 amino acids. V was clipped by 4 bases and J by 2 bases, with 9 bases between them. The CDR3 DNA reads as TGTGCCAGCAGTTCTAACAGGGGCAATCAGCCCCAGCATTTT. It is translated as CASSSNRGNQPQHF. The full variable domain, with the rest looked up from reference TRBV28 and TRBJ1-5, is DVKVTQSSRYLVKRTGEKVFLECVQDMDHENMFWYRQDPGLGLRLIYFSYDVKMKEKGDIPEGYSVSREKKERFSLILESASTNQTSMYLCASSSNRGNQPQHFGDGTRLSIL.

The rearrangement joins TRBV10-3 to TRBJ1-4; unclear D gene. This CDR3 spans 14 amino acids. The ends were cut back, 6 bases at V and 8 bases at J, with 16 bases in the middle. Germline CDR1 is ENHRY and CDR2 is SYGVKD. The CDR3: CAISPGGVVEKLFF. DNA of the CDR3: TGTGCCATCAGCCCCGGCGGGGTTGTCGAAAAACTGTTTTTT.

The genes are TRBV7-6 and TRBJ1-4, with 7 bases identical to TRBD1. This CDR3 comprises 17 residues. Germline V lookup: CDR1 SGHVS, CDR2 FNYEAQ. With V trimmed by 5 bases and J by 5 bases, 14 bases remained unmatched. This CDR3 is CASSQKPGGSGNEKLFF. The DNA of the CDR3 is TGTGCCAGCAGCCAAAAACCAGGGGGAAGTGGCAATGAAAAACTGTTTTTT.

The chain joins TRBV4-2 to TRBJ2-7; D not resolved. With 0 bases removed from V and 0 bases from J, the gap between germline ends came to 6 bases. The length of the CDR3 is 14 residues. Germline V gene lookup returns CDR1 LGHNA and CDR2 YNFKEQ. DNA of the CDR3: TGTGCCAGCAGCCAAGATTACAGCTCCTACGAGCAGTACTTC. It yields the protein CASSQDYSSYEQYF.

The chain is built from TRBV19 and TRBJ2-7, with TRBD2 identical over 9 bases. J gave up 1 base and V 1 base, and 5 bases lay outside the gene matches. The CDR3 spans 16 residues. CDR1 and CDR2 (germline): LNHDA, SQIVND (reference sequence). The CDR3 protein is CASSIARLAESYEQYF. The CDR3 coding sequence is TGTGCCAGTAGTATAGCCCGACTAGCGGAGTCCTACGAGCAGTACTTC.

The gene calls are TRBV5-1 and TRBJ1-2; D is uncertain. Per germline, CDR1 SGHRS and CDR2 YFSETQ. Trimming left V 2 bases short and J 8 bases short, with 13 bases between. This CDR3 has 13 amino acids. The CDR3 DNA reads TGCGCCAGCAGCTTATATCGTCGGGAGGGCTACACCTTC. It codes for CASSLYRREGYTF.